This TCR beta chain derives from a study of blood T cell repertoires in COVID-19 (TCRdb year 2020). About the study as a whole: Samples from collaborators originated in the United States, Italy and Spain and spanned both the acute and convalescent phases of COVID-19. The prospective study material was composed of cDNA or gDNA derived from T cells, B-cell-depleted T cells, or PBMCs. A freely available public database, intended as a resource for researchers studying the immune response to SARS-CoV-2, is where the repertoires were released. The samples were drawn from two sources: the first 160 participants of the ongoing ImmuneRACE study, and 950 to 1,500 subjects contributed by 6 global collaborators. Where available, HLA class I and class II types were obtained from metadata supplied by the sample provider rather than from assay-based typing. Sample metadata almost always included a de-identified subject ID, COVID-19 status, age in years and sex. Deeply sampled blood TCRbeta repertoires from subjects exposed to, actively infected with, or recovered from COVID-19 were included in the dataset. What the research found in general, with its limitations: The quantity of clinical and demographic metadata differed by source and by participant and was supplied without curation.

Enrolling through a virtual design, the prospective study's participants ranged in age from about 18 to 100 years and lived across some 22 United States geographic areas. To assign participants to cohorts, the prospective study relied on clinical history that participants themselves reported in a screening survey and a study questionnaire. Exposed participants had been in contact with someone with a PCR-confirmed or clinician-diagnosed COVID-19 case within 2 weeks of study entry. Mobile phlebotomists in the prospective study collected whole blood, serum and a nasopharyngeal or oropharyngeal swab from every participant. Participants in the prospective study had the option to provide additional blood draws and questionnaires over a roughly two-month period. Prospective study blood samples were shipped either frozen or at room temperature before DNA extraction. TCRbeta CDR3 regions were amplified from genomic DNA using the immunoSEQ Assay, a bias-controlled multiplex PCR. As for the original processing: Nucleated cell counts per sample were estimated from amplification of reference gene primers within the assay. To quantify the absolute abundance of each unique TCRbeta CDR3 rearrangement, sequence reads were collapsed and filtered. For each sample, productive Simpson clonality was calculated by taking the square root of Simpson's diversity index across productive rearrangements. This immuneACCESS table, as held by TCRdb, lists in-frame sequences with V and J called but not all clones. Of the missing ones, under half trace to an unresolved V gene in checked studies; the others have no known cause. V and J calls and clone size come straight from that table; D and trimming were deduced from the DNA. For this sample the table gives 150,000 or so clones, of which about nine tenths were detected only once. The ten top clones hold 3.5% to 4.5% of the sample.

The sample holds one count of this clone. Its specific antigen is unknown. No much larger clonotype is one base removed from it; base qualities were not supplied. Unmatched junction bases come to 12, with V trimmed by 6 bases and J by 4 bases. CDR1 and CDR2 (SGHRS, YFSETQ) derive from the germline V gene. From cysteine to phenylalanine, the CDR3 is 16 amino acids long. Only the CDR3 DNA stays, 48 bases, in frame from base 1. The receptor was isolated from a middle-aged woman who had been exposed to COVID-19. The chain is made from TRBV5-1 and TRBJ2-1, with 8 bases matching TRBD2. The sequenced sample was PBMCs or T cells enriched from blood (not recorded which). The CDR3: CASTSGVAGWYNEQFF. The sequenced DNA: TGCGCCAGCACCTCCGGGGTAGCGGGATGGTACAATGAGCAGTTCTTC.